This T cell receptor (beta chain) comes out of a study of blood T cells in healthy people across ages. Using a J-beta primer mix together with a sample-barcoded 5' primer, a second PCR was run for about 6 to 11 cycles. Researchers report that a template-switch adaptor with 12 random nucleotides tagged each cDNA molecule. A single record per CDR3 protein comes from TCRdb applying MiXCR to the 5' RACE reads. The table has about 1.5 million distinct CDR3 sequences, under 55% seen once. Isolated PBMCs totaled at least 6 million in each sample. This clonotype was seen a handful of times. Trimming pared 2 bases from V and 4 bases from J, leaving 8 bases between. Germline V gene lookup returns CDR1 MNHEY and CDR2 SVGEGT. This CDR3 has 13 residues.

Sequenced sample: blood. This TCR came from a woman in her late teens or twenties in good health. This chain joins TRBV6-2 or TRBV6-3 and TRBJ1-2; D gene unclear. For the CDR3, the DNA is TGTGCCAGCAGTTACCTCGAAACCTATGGCTACACCTTC. Protein sequence: CASSYLETYGYTF.